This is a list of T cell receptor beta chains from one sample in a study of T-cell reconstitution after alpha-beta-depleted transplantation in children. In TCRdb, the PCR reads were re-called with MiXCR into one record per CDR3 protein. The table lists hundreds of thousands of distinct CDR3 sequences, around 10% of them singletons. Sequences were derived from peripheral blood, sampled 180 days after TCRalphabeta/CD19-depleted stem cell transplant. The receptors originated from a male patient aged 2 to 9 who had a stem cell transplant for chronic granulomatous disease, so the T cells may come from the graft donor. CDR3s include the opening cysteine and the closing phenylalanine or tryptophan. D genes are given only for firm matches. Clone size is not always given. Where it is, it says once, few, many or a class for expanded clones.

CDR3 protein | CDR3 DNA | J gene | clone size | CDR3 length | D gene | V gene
CASSLPPLIRHYTGKETQYF | TGCGCCAGCAGTCTTCCTCCCCTGATAAGGCACTACACAGGGAAGGAGACCCAGTACTTC | TRBJ2-5 | many | 20 | - | TRBV5-1
CASSHPGGDTRSPLHF | TGCGCCAGCAGCCATCCAGGCGGGGACACCCGTTCACCCCTCCACTTT | TRBJ1-6 | many | 16 | - | TRBV4-1
CASRLTGGDYGYTF | TGTGCCAGCAGATTGACAGGAGGAGACTATGGCTACACCTTC | TRBJ1-2 | many | 14 | - | TRBV28
CASRRTASSYEQYF | TGTGCCAGCAGGCGGACAGCCAGCTCCTACGAGCAGTACTTC | TRBJ2-7 | many | 14 | - | TRBV12-3/TRBV12-4
CASSLRQGASYGYTF | TGTGCCAGCAGCCTCAGACAGGGGGCTAGCTATGGCTACACCTTC | TRBJ1-2 | many | 15 | TRBD1 | TRBV5-6
CASSPGTSAKNFQYF | TGTGCCAGCAGCCCCGGGACGTCAGCCAAAAACTTTCAGTACTTC | TRBJ2-4 | - | 15 | - | TRBV14
CSVEDLADTQYF | TGCAGCGTTGAAGATCTGGCAGATACGCAGTATTTT | TRBJ2-3 | many | 12 | - | TRBV29-1
CSARSGGGSSPLHF | TGCAGTGCTAGAAGTGGGGGGGGCAGTTCACCCCTCCACTTT | TRBJ1-6 | many | 14 | - | TRBV20-1
CASSSGTVSGANVLTF | TGTGCCTCATCTAGCGGCACAGTCTCTGGGGCCAACGTCCTGACTTTC | TRBJ2-6 | - | 16 | TRBD2 | TRBV24-1
CASRDRGTQTLNQPQHF | TGCGCCAGCAGGGACCGGGGCACCCAAACACTCAATCAGCCCCAGCATTTT | TRBJ1-5 | many | 17 | - | TRBV5-1
CASSQDGDSGANVLTF | TGCGCCAGCAGCCAAGATGGGGACTCTGGGGCCAACGTCCTGACTTTC | TRBJ2-6 | many | 16 | - | TRBV4-3
CASSSSSGRGEQFF | TGCGCCAGCAGCTCTTCTAGCGGGAGGGGTGAGCAGTTCTTC | TRBJ2-1 | many | 14 | TRBD2 | TRBV5-1
CASSWAAYEQYF | TGTGCCAGCAGTTGGGCGGCATACGAGCAGTACTTC | TRBJ2-7 | - | 12 | - | TRBV6-2/TRBV6-3
CASSALPRTGTPDTQYF | TGTGCCAGCAGCGCACTACCCCGGACCGGGACCCCGGATACGCAGTATTTT | TRBJ2-3 | many | 17 | - | TRBV7-3
CASSSRPSNTQYF | TGCGCCAGCAGCTCCCGCCCCAGTAATACGCAGTATTTT | TRBJ2-3 | many | 13 | - | TRBV5-1
CASSYRQQETQYF | TGCGCCAGCAGCTATCGACAACAGGAGACCCAGTACTTC | TRBJ2-5 | many | 13 | - | TRBV5-1
CASSFLPPRSNQPQHF | TGTGCCAGCAGTTTTCTCCCCCCAAGGAGCAATCAGCCCCAGCATTTT | TRBJ1-5 | many | 16 | - | TRBV12-3/TRBV12-4
CASSVASLAGVRSSYNEQFF | TGTGCCAGCAGCGTAGCTTCACTAGCGGGAGTTAGGAGCTCCTACAATGAGCAGTTCTTC | TRBJ2-1 | many | 20 | TRBD2 | TRBV9
CASSPLPLAVYGYTF | TGTGCCAGCAGTCCTCTCCCGTTAGCCGTCTATGGCTACACCTTC | TRBJ1-2 | - | 15 | - | TRBV12-3/TRBV12-4
CASSVLANQETQYF | TGCGCCAGCAGCGTCCTAGCGAATCAAGAGACCCAGTACTTC | TRBJ2-5 | many | 14 | - | TRBV5-1
CASSPGTSGSGGSYNEQFF | TGTGCCAGTAGTCCCGGGACTAGCGGGTCCGGGGGCTCCTACAATGAGCAGTTCTTC | TRBJ2-1 | - | 19 | TRBD2 | TRBV19
CASSLAGAEQYF | TGTGCCAGCAGCTTAGCCGGGGCGGAGCAGTACTTC | TRBJ2-7 | many | 12 | - | TRBV7-9
CASSLTSGGRNEQFF | TGTGCCAGCAGTCTGACTAGCGGGGGTCGAAATGAGCAGTTCTTC | TRBJ2-1 | many | 15 | TRBD2 | TRBV25-1
CASSHETQYF | TGTGCCAGCAGCCACGAGACCCAGTACTTC | TRBJ2-5 | many | 10 | - | TRBV7-9
CASSLIGPGSYNEQFF | TGTGCCAGCAGTTTAATAGGTCCTGGCTCCTACAATGAGCAGTTCTTC | TRBJ2-1 | few | 16 | - | TRBV28
CSARGQGAQPQHF | TGCAGTGCTAGAGGACAGGGTGCCCAGCCCCAGCATTTT | TRBJ1-5 | many | 13 | TRBD1 | TRBV20-1